One sample yielded the 10 T cell receptor beta chains listed below, sequenced in a study of blood T cell repertoires in COVID-19. Libraries were prepared by immunoSEQ multiplex PCR; TCRdb keeps only in-frame clonotypes and omits some of them. The table lists about 240,000 clones, roughly 86% of them singletons, with around 12% in the top ten. The source material was peripheral blood. Receptor source: a man aged 80 or over with acute or convalescent COVID-19.

The chain uses TRBV5-1 and TRBJ1-1; 7 nucleotides align to TRBD1. The CDR3 consists of 14 residues. From germline, CDR1 is SGHRS and CDR2 YFSETQ. The V segment lost 4 bases and the J segment 6 bases; nucleotides outside the gene matches: 9. The CDR3 coding sequence is TGCGCCAGCAGCCTAATTGACAGGGCCGCTGAAGCTTTCTTT. Its translation: CASSLIDRAAEAFF.

The V call is TRBV19, the J call TRBJ1-1, with D perhaps matching TRBD1 (6 bases). This CDR3 is built from 13 residues. V was clipped by 3 bases and J by 9 bases, with 14 bases between them. CDR1 LNHDA and CDR2 SQIVND come from the germline V gene (reference sequence). In DNA form, the CDR3 reads TGTGCCAGTAGTATGCCCGGGACAATTCAAGCTTTCTTT. Protein sequence: CASSMPGTIQAFF.

This chain joins TRBV7-6 and TRBJ1-5, with 11 bases that match TRBD1. Germline V gene lookup returns CDR1 SGHVS and CDR2 FNYEAQ. V lost 4 bases and J lost 7; bases outside the gene matches: 6. The CDR3 spans 15 residues. DNA of the CDR3: TGTGCCAGCAGCTCCGGGACAGGGGGGGGACAGCCCCAGCATTTT. This sequence encodes CASSSGTGGGQPQHF.

Written as DNA, the CDR3 is TGTGCCAGCAGCCCCATTATTAATTTCGGGCAGGGTAGCACAGATACGCAGTATTTT. Translated: CASSPIINFGQGSTDTQYF. The gene calls are TRBV2 and TRBJ2-3, with TRBD1 as a possible D gene (5 bases). The V gene's germline CDR1 is SNHLY and CDR2 FYNNEI. This CDR3 has 19 amino acids. V lost 6 bases and J lost 0, with 25 bases in between.

The genes are TRBV10-3 and TRBJ2-5, with no clear D. This CDR3 is 14 amino acids long. The germline gives CDR1 ENHRY, CDR2 SYGVKD. Trimming took off 0 bases at V and 5 bases at J, with 10 bases between the two ends. The CDR3 bases are TGTGCCATCAGTGAGTCAATATTCCCGGAGACCCAGTACTTC. Its translation: CAISESIFPETQYF.

V gene TRBV29-1 combines with J gene TRBJ1-1; perhaps TRBD1 as D (5 bases). Germline V gene sequence: CDR1 SQVTM, CDR2 ANQGSEA. Trimming left V 0 bases short and J 1 base short, with 18 bases between. The CDR3 extends over 17 amino acids. CDR3 sequence (DNA): TGCAGCGTTGAAGAGGGGGGAGCGGGACGTCGGAACACTGAAGCTTTCTTT. It encodes CSVEEGGAGRRNTEAFF.

The rearrangement links TRBV3-1 (or the pseudogene TRBV3-2) to TRBJ1-4; TRBD1 matches at 8 bases. CDR1 and CDR2 from the germline V gene are LGHDT and YNNKEL (reference sequence). The length of the CDR3 is 16 residues. The ends lost 2 bases at V and 8 bases at J; junction bases unmatched: 10. Here the CDR3 reads CASSQLSQGVEEKLFF. The CDR3 coding sequence is TGTGCCAGCAGCCAACTCTCACAGGGGGTCGAGGAAAAACTGTTTTTT.

The CDR3 reads CASSFGTGGSQPQHF. The DNA of the CDR3 is TGTGCCAGCAGCTTCGGGACAGGGGGCAGTCAGCCCCAGCATTTT. The chain couples TRBV11-2 to TRBJ1-5; TRBD1 matches 12 bases. CDR1 and CDR2 from the germline V gene are SGHAT and FQNNGV. With V trimmed by 3 bases and J by 6 bases, 3 bases remained unmatched. The CDR3 length is 15 residues.

This clone was seen just once. This sequence joins TRBV7-8 and TRBJ1-2; D not resolved. V shed 3 bases and J shed 4 bases, with 15 bases lying between them. The CDR3 spans 15 residues. Germline V gene sequence: CDR1 SGHVS, CDR2 FQNEAQ. The CDR3 DNA sequence: TGTGCCAGCAGCTTTGGACTGCCGGGAAGCTATGGCTACACCTTC. Protein sequence: CASSFGLPGSYGYTF.

This clone showed up just once. The V gene is TRBV20-1, the J gene TRBJ2-7, with a weak D call TRBD1 (5 bases). In germline, CDR1 is DFQATT, CDR2 SNEGSKA (reference sequence). The germline V and J ends were trimmed by 3 bases and 2 bases, with 8 bases remaining between them. The CDR3 has 12 amino acids. The CDR3: CSASTGPYEQYF. As DNA, the CDR3 is TGCAGTGCTAGTACAGGCCCCTACGAGCAGTACTTC.